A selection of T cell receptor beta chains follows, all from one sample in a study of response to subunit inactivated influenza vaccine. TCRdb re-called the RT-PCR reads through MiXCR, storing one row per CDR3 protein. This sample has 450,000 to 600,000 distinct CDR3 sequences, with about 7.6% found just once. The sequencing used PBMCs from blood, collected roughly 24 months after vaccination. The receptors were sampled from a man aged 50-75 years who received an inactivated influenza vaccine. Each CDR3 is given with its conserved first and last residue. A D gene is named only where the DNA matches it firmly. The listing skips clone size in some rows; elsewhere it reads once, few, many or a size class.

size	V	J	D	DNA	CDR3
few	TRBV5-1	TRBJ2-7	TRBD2	TGCGCCAGCAGCTTGATGACTAGCGGCTATTACGAGCAGTACTTC	CASSLMTSGYYEQYF
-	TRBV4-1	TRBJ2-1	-	TGCGCCAGCAGCCAAATTCGAGGAACTAATGACTACAATGAGCAGTTCTTC	CASSQIRGTNDYNEQFF
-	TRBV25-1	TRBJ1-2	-	TGTGCCAGCAGTGATCTGACTCACTATGGCTACACCTTC	CASSDLTHYGYTF
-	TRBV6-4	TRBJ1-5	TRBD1	TGTGCCACTTCCGAACAGGGGGGGATTAATCAGCCCCAGCATTTT	CATSEQGGINQPQHF
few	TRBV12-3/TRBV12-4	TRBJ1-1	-	TGTGCCAGCAACCTGTGGGGAAATCCTGAAGCTTTCTTT	CASNLWGNPEAFF
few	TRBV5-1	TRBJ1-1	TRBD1	TGCGCCAGCAGCTTGAGGCGCGGGGACAGCGGTCTGAACACTGAAGCTTTCTTT	CASSLRRGDSGLNTEAFF
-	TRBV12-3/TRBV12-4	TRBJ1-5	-	TGTGCCAGCAGTTTATCTTATGGCAATCAGCCCCAGCATTTT	CASSLSYGNQPQHF
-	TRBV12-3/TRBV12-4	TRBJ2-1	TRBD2	TGTGCCAGCAGTTTGTCGGGGGGGGGATATTCTGAGCAGTTCTTC	CASSLSGGGYSEQFF
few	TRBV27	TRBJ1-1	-	TGTGCCAGTGGCAGGGTAAACACTGAAGCTTTCTTT	CASGRVNTEAFF
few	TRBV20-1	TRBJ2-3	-	TGCAGTGCCGCCCCCCCCTCTTACACAGATACGCAGTATTTT	CSAAPPSYTDTQYF
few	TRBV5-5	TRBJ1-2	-	TGTGCCAGCAGCTTATCTCGCTATAACTATGGCTACACCTTC	CASSLSRYNYGYTF
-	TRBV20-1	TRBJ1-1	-	TGCAGTGCTAGAGATCCCAGGGCGTCTCTGAGGGCTTTCTTT	CSARDPRASLRAFF
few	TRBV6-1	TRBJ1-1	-	TGTGCCAGCGTCCATACACGGGCCACTGAAGCTTTCTTT	CASVHTRATEAFF
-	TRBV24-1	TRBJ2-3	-	TGTGCCACCAGATTGGAGTGGGACCCCCGATATGAAAGGCCCACAGATACGCAGTATTTT	CATRLEWDPRYERPTDTQYF
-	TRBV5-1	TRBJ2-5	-	TGCGCTAGCAGCGCCAACCTAGCAGGCGGGACCCAGTACTTC	CASSANLAGGTQYF
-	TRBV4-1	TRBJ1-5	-	TGCGCCAGCAGCCAAGATCGGTATGGGTTAAGGAATCAGCCCCAGCATTTT	CASSQDRYGLRNQPQHF
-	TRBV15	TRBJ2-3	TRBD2	TGTGCCACCAGCAGACCGTCGCTAGCGGGCGCTTACACAGATACGCAGTATTTT	CATSRPSLAGAYTDTQYF
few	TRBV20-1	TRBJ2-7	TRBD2	TGCAGTGCTAGTTCCGTCGGGACTAAGCCCTACGAGCAGTACTTC	CSASSVGTKPYEQYF
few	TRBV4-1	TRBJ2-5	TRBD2	TGCGCCAGCAGCCCGGCTAGCGGGCGAGGGGAGACCCAGTACTTC	CASSPASGRGETQYF
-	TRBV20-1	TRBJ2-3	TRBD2	TGCAGTGCTATAGAAGGGACTAGCGGACACACAGATACGCAGTATTTT	CSAIEGTSGHTDTQYF
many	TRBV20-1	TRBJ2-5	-	TGCAGTGGCATCCCCGTTGGGGCTATTGAAGAGACCCAGTACTTC	CSGIPVGAIEETQYF
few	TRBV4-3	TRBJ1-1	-	TGCGCCAGCAGCCAAGGGACTGCTCGGAACACTGAAGCTTTCTTT	CASSQGTARNTEAFF
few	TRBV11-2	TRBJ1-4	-	TGTGCCAGCAGCTCAACCCCCACTAATGAAAAACTGTTTTTT	CASSSTPTNEKLFF
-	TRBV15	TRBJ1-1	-	TGTGCCACCAGCGGTTTCGACACTGAAGCTTTCTTT	CATSGFDTEAFF
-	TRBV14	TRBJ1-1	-	TGTGCCAGCAGCCCGCAGTACACTGAAGCTTTCTTT	CASSPQYTEAFF
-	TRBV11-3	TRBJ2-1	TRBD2	TGTGCCAGCAGCCAAATAGCGGGGGGAAGCTCCTACAATGAGCAGTTCTTC	CASSQIAGGSSYNEQFF
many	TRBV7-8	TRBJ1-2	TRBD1	TGTGCCAGCAGTAGACAGGGGGGGAACTATGGCTACACCTTC	CASSRQGGNYGYTF
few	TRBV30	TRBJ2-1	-	TGTGCCTGGAGTGATCTGACCCATGAGCAGTTCTTC	CAWSDLTHEQFF
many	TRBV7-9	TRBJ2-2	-	TGTGCCAGCAGCGGGGGCGCCTCCGGGGAGCTGTTTTTT	CASSGGASGELFF
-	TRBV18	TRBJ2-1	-	TGTGCCAGCTCACCCCGTTCACAGGAAAATGAGCAGTTCTTC	CASSPRSQENEQFF
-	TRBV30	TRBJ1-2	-	TGTGCCTGGGGGCCGGCATTTGAGGGCTACACCTTC	CAWGPAFEGYTF
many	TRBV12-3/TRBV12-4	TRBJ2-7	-	TGTGCCAGCAGTCCGGACAGAGAGCAGTACTTC	CASSPDREQYF
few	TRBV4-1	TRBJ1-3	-	TGCGCCAGCAGCCAAGTTCACACAGGTGGGGACACCATATATTTT	CASSQVHTGGDTIYF
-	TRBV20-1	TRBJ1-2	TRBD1	TGCAGTGCTAGACCACCGGACAGGGATCAACGTGGCTACACCTTC	CSARPPDRDQRGYTF
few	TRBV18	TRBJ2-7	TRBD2	TGTGCCAGCTCACTCGGGACTAGCAACGAGCAGTACTTC	CASSLGTSNEQYF
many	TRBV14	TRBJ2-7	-	TGTGCCAGCAGCCCCACAGGGTTCTCCTACGAGCAGTACTTC	CASSPTGFSYEQYF
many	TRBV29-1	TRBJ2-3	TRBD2	TGCAGCGTTGAATTCCTATCGGCAACGGGAGGGAGCACAGATACGCAGTATTTT	CSVEFLSATGGSTDTQYF
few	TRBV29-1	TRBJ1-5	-	TGCAGCGTTGAAGATCCCCCGGATCAGCCCCAGCATTTT	CSVEDPPDQPQHF
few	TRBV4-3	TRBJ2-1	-	TGCGCCAGCAGCGGGGGGACGGCAATCCCCAATGAGCAGTTCTTC	CASSGGTAIPNEQFF
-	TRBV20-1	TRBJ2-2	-	TGCAGTGCCCCGAAAGGGGGGTCCGGGGAGCTGTTTTTT	CSAPKGGSGELFF
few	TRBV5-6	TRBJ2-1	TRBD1	TGTGCCAGCAGCGCGAATACCGGGACAGGGTTTTTGGCATTAGACAATGAGCAGTTCTTC	CASSANTGTGFLALDNEQFF
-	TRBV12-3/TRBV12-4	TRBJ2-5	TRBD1	TGTGCCAGCAGCACGGGACAGGGGGCGTTGGGGGCCCAAGAGACCCAGTACTTC	CASSTGQGALGAQETQYF
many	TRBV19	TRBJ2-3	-	TGTGCCAGTAGTATGAGGACGGTCACAGATACGCAGTATTTT	CASSMRTVTDTQYF
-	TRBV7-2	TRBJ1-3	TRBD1	TGTGCCAGCAGCTCAGGACCGGGACAGGCTGGAAACACCATATATTTT	CASSSGPGQAGNTIYF
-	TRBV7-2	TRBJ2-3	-	TGTGCCAGCAGCTTGGGAGATCTTTTTACGCAGTATTTT	CASSLGDLFTQYF
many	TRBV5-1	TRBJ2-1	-	TGCGCCAGCAGCTTGTCCTCCTTGACAGGGGACGGGGAGGGCCGTCTGAATGAGCAGTTCTTC	CASSLSSLTGDGEGRLNEQFF
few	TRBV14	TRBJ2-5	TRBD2	TGTGCCAACAATGCTCGGGGGGAAGAGACCCAGTACTTC	CANNARGEETQYF
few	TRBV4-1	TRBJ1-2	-	TGCGCCAGCAGCCAAGATGGCCAGGGAAGCTATGGCTACACCTTC	CASSQDGQGSYGYTF
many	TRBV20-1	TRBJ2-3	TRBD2	TGCAGTGCTAGAGGGCCACTAGCGGGGAGTTCAGATACGCAGTATTTT	CSARGPLAGSSDTQYF
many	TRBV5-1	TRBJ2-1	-	TGTGCCAGCAGCTTAGGGGGACCCTACAATGAGCAGTTCTTC	CASSLGGPYNEQFF
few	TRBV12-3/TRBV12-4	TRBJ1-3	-	TGTGCCAGCAGTTTTGCCAGGACCGGGAACACCATATATTTT	CASSFARTGNTIYF
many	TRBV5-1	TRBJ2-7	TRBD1	TGCGCCAGCAGCCTCGGACAGGGGGCATCTTACGGCGAGCAGTACTTC	CASSLGQGASYGEQYF
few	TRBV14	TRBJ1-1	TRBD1	TGTGCCAGCAGCCAAGTGAGGGGGCTGAAAACTTTCTTT	CASSQVRGLKTFF
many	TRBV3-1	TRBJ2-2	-	TGTGCCAGCAGCCTATCCCTCCTAAGAGCCGGGGAGCTGTTTTTT	CASSLSLLRAGELFF
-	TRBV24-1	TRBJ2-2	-	TGTGCCACCAGTGCCCTCCACACCGGGGAGCTGTTTTTT	CATSALHTGELFF
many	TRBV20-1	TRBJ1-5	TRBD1	TGCAGTGCTGTACAGGGGGCTCGGCAGCCCCAGCATTTT	CSAVQGARQPQHF
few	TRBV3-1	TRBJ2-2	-	TGTGCCAGCAGCCGGGCATTCTGGGGTTCCAGAAACACCGGGGAGCTGTTTTTT	CASSRAFWGSRNTGELFF